This T cell receptor (beta chain) was documented in a study of T cell repertoires in cytomegalovirus infection. One entry per CDR3 protein, called by TCRdb with MiXCR from the reads. Of about 69,000 distinct CDR3 sequences listed, around 28% are singletons. Worth noting for this clonotype: Its target is not known.

Trimming shortened V by 1 base and J by 1 base, and 16 bases separated the two germline ends. The CDR3 loop spans 17 amino acids. Germline CDR1 reads MNHEY; CDR2 reads SVGEGT. The clonotype was recovered from a human donor in good health (CMV status not recorded). Some clones in this sample may be carry-over from other donors' samples. Source: CD8+ T cells from cultured PBMCs, taken from culture after CMV antigen stimulation. The rearrangement joins TRBV6-2 or TRBV6-3 to TRBJ2-5; maybe TRBD2 (5 bases). The CDR3 reads CASSYYATTDFQETQYF. CDR3 in DNA: TGTGCCAGCAGTTACTACGCGACTACAGATTTCCAAGAGACCCAGTACTTC.